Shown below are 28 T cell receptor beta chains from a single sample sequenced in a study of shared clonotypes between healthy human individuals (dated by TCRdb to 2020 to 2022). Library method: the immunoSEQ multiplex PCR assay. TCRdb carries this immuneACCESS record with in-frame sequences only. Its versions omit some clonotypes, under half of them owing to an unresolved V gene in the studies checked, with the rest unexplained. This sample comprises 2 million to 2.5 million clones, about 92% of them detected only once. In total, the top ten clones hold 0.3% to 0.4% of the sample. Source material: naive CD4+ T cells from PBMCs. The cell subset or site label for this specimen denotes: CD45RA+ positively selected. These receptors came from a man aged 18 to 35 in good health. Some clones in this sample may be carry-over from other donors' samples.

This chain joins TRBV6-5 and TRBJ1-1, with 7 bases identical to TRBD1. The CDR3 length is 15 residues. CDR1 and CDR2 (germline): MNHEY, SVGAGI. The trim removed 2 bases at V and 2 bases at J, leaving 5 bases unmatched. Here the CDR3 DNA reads TGTGCCAGCAGTTACCGGGGACAGACTAACACTGAAGCTTTCTTT. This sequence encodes CASSYRGQTNTEAFF.

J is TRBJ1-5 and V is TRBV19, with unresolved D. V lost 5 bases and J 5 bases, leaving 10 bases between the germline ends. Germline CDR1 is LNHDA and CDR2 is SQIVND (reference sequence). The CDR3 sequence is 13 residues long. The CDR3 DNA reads TGTGCCAGTAGTCTTAACCCTTATCAGCCCCAGCATTTT. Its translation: CASSLNPYQPQHF.

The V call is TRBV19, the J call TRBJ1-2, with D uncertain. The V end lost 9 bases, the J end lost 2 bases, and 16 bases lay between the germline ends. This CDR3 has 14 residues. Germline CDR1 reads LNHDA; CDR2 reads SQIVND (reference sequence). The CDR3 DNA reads TGTGCCAGCAGCCGGGGAGCGGGGAACTATGGCTACACCTTC. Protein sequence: CASSRGAGNYGYTF.

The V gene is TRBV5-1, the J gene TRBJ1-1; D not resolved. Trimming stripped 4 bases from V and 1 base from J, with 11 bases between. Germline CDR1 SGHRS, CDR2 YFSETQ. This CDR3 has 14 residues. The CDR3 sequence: CASSVQYQNTEAFF. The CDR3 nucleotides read TGCGCCAGCAGCGTACAGTACCAGAACACTGAAGCTTTCTTT.

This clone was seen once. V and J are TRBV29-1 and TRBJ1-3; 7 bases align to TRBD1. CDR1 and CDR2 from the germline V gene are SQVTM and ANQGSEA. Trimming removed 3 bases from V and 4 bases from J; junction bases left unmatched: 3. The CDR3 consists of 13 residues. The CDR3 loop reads CSVDEGQGNTIYF. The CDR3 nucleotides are TGCAGCGTTGATGAGGGACAGGGAAACACCATATATTTT.

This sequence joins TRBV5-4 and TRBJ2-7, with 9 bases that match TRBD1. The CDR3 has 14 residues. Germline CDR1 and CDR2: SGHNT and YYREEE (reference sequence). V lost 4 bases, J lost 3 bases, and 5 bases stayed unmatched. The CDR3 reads CASSGRDRDYEQYF. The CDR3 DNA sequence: TGTGCCAGCAGCGGCCGGGACAGGGACTACGAGCAGTACTTC.

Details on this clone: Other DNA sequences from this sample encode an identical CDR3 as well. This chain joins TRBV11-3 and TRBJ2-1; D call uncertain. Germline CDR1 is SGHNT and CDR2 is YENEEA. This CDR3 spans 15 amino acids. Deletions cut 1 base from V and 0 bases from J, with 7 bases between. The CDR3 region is CASSLGDSSYNEQFF. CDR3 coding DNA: TGTGCCAGCAGCTTAGGCGATAGCTCCTACAATGAGCAGTTCTTC. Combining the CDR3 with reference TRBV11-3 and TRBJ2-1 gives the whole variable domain EAGVVQSPRYKIIEKKQPVAFWCNPISGHNTLYWYLQNLGQGPELLIRYENEEAVDDSQLPKDRFSAERLKGVDSTLKIQPAELGDSAVYLCASSLGDSSYNEQFFGPGTRLTVL.

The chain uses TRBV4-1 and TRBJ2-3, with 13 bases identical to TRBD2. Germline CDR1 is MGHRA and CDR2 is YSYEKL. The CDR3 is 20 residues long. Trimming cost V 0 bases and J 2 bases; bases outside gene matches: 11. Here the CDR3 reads CASSQDQGGLAGINTDTQYF. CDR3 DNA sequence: TGCGCCAGCAGCCAAGATCAAGGGGGACTAGCGGGGATAAACACAGATACGCAGTATTTT.

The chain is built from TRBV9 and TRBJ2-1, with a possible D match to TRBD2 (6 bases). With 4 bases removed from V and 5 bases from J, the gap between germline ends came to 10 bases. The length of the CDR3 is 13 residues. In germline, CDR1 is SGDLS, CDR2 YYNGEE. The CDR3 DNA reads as TGTGCCAGCAGCCCCCGGAGGGACAATGAGCAGTTCTTC. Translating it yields CASSPRRDNEQFF.

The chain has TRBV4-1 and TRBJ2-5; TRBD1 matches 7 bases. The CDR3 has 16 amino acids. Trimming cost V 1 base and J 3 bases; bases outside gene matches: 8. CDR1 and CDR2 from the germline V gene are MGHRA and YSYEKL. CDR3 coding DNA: TGCGCCAGCAGCCAAGTCGGAGGCAGGGGGAAAGAGACCCAGTACTTC. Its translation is CASSQVGGRGKETQYF.

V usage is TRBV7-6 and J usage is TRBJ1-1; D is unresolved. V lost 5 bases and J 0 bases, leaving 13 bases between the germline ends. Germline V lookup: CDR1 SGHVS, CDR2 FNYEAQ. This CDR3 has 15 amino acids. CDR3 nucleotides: TGTGCCAGCAGCCTTCCTGAATTGGTGAACACTGAAGCTTTCTTT. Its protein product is CASSLPELVNTEAFF.

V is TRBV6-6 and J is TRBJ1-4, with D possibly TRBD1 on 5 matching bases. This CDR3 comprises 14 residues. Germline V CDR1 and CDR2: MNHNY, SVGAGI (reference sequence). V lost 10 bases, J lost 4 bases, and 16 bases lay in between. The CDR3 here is CATGPGLNNEKLFF. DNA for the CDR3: TGTGCCACCGGCCCGGGACTGAATAATGAAAAACTGTTTTTT.

The CDR3 protein is CASEIQGNFGELFF. The DNA for the CDR3 is TGTGCCAGCGAGATCCAGGGGAATTTCGGGGAGCTGTTTTTT. The chain employs TRBV2 and TRBJ2-2, with D maybe TRBD1 (6 bases). The V and J ends lost 8 bases and 7 bases respectively, with 17 bases between them. The V gene's germline CDR1 is SNHLY and CDR2 FYNNEI. The CDR3 runs 14 residues.

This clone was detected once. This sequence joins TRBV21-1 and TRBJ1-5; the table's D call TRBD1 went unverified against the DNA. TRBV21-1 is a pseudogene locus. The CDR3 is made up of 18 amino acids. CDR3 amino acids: CASSKSVPRDKMNQPQHF. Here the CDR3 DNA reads TGTGCCAGCAGCAAATCCGTACCCCGGGACAAGATGAATCAGCCCCAGCATTTT.

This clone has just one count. CDR3: CASSASGTEDGYTF. As DNA, the CDR3 is TGTGCCAGCAGCGCCTCCGGGACGGAGGATGGCTACACCTTC. The chain links TRBV5-4 to TRBJ1-2, with D possibly TRBD1 on 5 matching bases. The CDR3 spans 14 residues. CDR1 is SGHNT, CDR2 YYREEE, per germline (reference sequence). V was pared by 4 bases and J by 6 bases, with 16 bases between.

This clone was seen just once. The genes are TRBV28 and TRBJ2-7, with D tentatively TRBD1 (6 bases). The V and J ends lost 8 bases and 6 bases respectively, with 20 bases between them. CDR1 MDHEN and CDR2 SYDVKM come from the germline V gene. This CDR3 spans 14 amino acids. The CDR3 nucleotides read TGTGCCAGCGGCTGGACAGCGAGTCCTCTCGAGCAGTACTTC. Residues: CASGWTASPLEQYF.

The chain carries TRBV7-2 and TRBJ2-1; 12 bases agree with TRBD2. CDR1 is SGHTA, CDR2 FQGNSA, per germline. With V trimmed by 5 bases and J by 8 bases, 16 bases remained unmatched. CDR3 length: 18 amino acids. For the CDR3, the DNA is TGTGCCAGCAGCCTTGACAGTTCGACTAGCGGGAGAGGCTATGAGCAGTTCTTC. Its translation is CASSLDSSTSGRGYEQFF.

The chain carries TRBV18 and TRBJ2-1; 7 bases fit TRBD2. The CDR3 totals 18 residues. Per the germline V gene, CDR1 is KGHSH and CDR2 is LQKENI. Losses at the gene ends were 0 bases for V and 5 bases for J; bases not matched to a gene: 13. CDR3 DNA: TGTGCCAGCTCACCACCGGACTTTAGGACTAGACCTAACAATGAGCAGTTCTTC. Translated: CASSPPDFRTRPNNEQFF.

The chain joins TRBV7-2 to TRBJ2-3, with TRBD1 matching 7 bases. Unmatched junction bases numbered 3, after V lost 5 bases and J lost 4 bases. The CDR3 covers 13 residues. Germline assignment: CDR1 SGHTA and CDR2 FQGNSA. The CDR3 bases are TGTGCCAGCAGCCGGACAGGATCAGATACGCAGTATTTT. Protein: CASSRTGSDTQYF.

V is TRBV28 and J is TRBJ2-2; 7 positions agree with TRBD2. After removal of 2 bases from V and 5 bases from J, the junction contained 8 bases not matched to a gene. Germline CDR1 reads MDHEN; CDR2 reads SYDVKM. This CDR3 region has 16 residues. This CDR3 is CASSLLGGSATGELFF. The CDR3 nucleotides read TGTGCCAGCAGTTTACTCGGCGGGAGTGCGACCGGGGAGCTGTTTTTT. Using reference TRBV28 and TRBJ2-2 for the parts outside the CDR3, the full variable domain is DVKVTQSSRYLVKRTGEKVFLECVQDMDHENMFWYRQDPGLGLRLIYFSYDVKMKEKGDIPEGYSVSREKKERFSLILESASTNQTSMYLCASSLLGGSATGELFFGEGSRLTVL.

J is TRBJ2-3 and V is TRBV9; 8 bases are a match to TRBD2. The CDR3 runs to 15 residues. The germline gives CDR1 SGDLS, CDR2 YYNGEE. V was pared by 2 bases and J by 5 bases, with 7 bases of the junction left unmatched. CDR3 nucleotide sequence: TGTGCCAGCAGCGTTTCCAGCGGGAGTGGAGATACGCAGTATTTT. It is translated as CASSVSSGSGDTQYF.

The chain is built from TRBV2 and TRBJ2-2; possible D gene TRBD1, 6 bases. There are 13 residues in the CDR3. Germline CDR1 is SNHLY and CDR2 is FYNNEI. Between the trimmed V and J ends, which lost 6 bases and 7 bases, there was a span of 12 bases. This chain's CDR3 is CASSRLRGGELFF. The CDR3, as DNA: TGTGCCAGCAGCCGACTCAGGGGCGGGGAGCTGTTTTTT.

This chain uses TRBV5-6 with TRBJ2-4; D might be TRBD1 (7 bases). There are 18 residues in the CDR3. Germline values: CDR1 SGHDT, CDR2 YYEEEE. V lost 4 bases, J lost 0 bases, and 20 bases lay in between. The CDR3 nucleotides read TGTGCCAGCAGCCTAGGAGGGGGCAACTTGCTAGCCAAAAACATTCAGTACTTC. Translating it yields CASSLGGGNLLAKNIQYF.

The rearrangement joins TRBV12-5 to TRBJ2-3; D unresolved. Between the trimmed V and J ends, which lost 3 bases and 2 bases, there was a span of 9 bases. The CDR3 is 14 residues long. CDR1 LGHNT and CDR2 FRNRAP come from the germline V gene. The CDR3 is CASGFGRSTDTQYF. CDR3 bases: TGTGCTAGTGGTTTTGGCAGGTCCACAGATACGCAGTATTTT. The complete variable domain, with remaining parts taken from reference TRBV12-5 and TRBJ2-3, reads DARVTQTPRHKVTEMGQEVTMRCQPILGHNTVFWYRQTMMQGLELLAYFRNRAPLDDSGMPKDRFSAEMPDATLATLKIQPSEPRDSAVYFCASGFGRSTDTQYFGPGTRLTVL.

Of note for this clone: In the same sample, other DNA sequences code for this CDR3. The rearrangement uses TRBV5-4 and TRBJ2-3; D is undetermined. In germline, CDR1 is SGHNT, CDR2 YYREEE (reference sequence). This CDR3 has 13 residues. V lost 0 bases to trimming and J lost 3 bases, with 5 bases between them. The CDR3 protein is CASSLGTTDTQYF. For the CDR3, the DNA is TGTGCCAGCAGCTTGGGGACGACAGATACGCAGTATTTT.

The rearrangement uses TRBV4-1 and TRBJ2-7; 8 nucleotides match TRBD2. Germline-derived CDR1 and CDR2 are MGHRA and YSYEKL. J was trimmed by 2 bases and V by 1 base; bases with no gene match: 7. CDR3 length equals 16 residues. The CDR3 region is CASSQVPSGSPYEQYF. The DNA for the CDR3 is TGCGCCAGCAGCCAAGTGCCCAGCGGGAGCCCCTACGAGCAGTACTTC.

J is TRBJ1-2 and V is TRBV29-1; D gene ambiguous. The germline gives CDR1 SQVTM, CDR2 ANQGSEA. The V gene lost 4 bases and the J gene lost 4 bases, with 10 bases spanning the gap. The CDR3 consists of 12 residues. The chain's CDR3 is CSVGQDAYGYTF. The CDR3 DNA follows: TGCAGCGTTGGGCAAGATGCCTATGGCTACACCTTC.

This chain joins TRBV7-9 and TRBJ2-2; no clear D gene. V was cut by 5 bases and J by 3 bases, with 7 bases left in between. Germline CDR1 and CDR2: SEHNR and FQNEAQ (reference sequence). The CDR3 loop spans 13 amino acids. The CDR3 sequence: CASSPRDTGELFF. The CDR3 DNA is TGTGCCAGCAGCCCGAGAGACACCGGGGAGCTGTTTTTT.